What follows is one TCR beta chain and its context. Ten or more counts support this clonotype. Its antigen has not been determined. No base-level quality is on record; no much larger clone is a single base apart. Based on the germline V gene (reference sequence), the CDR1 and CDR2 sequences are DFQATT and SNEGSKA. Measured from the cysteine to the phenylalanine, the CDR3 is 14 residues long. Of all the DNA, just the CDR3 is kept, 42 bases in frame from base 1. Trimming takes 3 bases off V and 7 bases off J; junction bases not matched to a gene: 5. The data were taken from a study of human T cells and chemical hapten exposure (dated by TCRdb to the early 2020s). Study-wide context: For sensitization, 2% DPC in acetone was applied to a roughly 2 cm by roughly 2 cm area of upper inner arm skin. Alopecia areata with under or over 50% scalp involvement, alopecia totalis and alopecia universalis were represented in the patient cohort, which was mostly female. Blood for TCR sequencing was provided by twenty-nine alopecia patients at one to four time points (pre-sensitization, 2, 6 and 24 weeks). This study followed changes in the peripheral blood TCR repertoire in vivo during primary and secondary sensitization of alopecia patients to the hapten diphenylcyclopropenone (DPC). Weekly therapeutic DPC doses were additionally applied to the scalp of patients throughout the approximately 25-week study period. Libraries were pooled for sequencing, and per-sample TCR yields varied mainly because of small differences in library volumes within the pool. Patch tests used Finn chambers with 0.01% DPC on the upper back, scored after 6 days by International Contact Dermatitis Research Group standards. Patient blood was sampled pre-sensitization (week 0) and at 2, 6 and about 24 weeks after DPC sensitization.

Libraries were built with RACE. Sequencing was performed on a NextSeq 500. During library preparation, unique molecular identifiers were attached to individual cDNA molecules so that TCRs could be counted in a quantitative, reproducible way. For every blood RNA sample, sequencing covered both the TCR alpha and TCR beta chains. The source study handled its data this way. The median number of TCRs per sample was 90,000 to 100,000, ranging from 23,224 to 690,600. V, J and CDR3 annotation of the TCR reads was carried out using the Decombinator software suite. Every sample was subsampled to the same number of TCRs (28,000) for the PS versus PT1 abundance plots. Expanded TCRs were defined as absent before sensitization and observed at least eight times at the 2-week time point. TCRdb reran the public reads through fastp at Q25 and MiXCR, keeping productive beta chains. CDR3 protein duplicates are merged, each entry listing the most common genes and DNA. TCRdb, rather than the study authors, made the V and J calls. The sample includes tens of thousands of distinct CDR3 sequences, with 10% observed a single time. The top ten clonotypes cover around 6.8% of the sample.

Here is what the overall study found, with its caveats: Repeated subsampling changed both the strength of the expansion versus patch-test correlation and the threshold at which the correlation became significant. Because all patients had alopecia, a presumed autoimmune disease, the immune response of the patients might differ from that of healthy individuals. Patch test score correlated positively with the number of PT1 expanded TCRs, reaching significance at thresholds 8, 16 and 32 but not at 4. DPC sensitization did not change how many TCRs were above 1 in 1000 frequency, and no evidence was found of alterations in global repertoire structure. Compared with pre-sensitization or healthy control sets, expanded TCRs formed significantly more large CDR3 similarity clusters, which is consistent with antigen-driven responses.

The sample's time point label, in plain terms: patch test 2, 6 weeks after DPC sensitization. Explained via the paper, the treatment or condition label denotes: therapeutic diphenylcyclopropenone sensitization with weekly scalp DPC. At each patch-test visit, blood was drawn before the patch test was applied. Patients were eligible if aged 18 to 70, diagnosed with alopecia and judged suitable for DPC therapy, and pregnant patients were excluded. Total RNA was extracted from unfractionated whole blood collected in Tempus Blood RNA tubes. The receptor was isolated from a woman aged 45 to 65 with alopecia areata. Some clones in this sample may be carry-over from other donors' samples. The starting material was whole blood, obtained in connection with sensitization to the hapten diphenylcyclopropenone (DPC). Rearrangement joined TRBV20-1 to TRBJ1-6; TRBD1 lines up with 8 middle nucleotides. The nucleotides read TGCAGTGCTAGTTCCGGGACAGGCAATTCACCCCTCCACTTT. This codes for CSASSGTGNSPLHF.